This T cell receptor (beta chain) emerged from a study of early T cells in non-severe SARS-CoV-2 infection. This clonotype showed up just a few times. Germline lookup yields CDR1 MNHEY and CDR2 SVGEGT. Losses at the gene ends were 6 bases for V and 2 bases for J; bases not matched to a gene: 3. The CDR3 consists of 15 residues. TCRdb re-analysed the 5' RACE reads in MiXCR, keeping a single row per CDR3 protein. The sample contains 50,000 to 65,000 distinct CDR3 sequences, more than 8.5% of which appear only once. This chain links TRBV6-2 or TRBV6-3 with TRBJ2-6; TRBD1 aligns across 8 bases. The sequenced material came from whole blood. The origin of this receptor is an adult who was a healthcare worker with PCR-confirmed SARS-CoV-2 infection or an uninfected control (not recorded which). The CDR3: CASSQQGAGANVLTF. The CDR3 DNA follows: TGTGCCAGCAGCCAACAGGGGGCTGGGGCCAACGTCCTGACTTTC.